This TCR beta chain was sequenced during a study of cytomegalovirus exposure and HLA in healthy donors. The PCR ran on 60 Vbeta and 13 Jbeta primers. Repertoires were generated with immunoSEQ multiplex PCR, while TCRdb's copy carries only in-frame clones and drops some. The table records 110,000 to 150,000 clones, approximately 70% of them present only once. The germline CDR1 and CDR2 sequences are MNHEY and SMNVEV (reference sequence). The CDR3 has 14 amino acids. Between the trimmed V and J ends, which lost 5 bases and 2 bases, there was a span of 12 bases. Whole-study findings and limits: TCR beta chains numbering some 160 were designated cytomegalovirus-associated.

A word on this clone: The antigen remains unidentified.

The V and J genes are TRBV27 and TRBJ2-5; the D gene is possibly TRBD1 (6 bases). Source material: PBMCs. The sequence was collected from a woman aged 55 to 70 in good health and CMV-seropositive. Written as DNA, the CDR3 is TGTGCCAGCAGTCCCACAGGGTGGCAAGAGACCCAGTACTTC. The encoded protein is CASSPTGWQETQYF.